This T cell receptor beta chain is drawn from a study of human T cells and chemical hapten exposure. The V end lost 5 bases, the J end lost 7 bases, and 9 bases lay between the germline ends. Germline lookup yields CDR1 SEHNR and CDR2 FQNEAQ (reference sequence). The CDR3 totals 11 residues. Time point reported: pre-sensitization, week 0. Treatment here: therapeutic diphenylcyclopropenone sensitization with weekly scalp DPC. MiXCR was run by TCRdb on the RACE reads, yielding one entry per CDR3 protein. The table shows roughly 110,000 distinct CDR3 sequences, with approximately 12% occurring only once.

The chain links TRBV7-9 to TRBJ2-7; tentatively, D is TRBD1 or TRBD2 (5 bases each). Source: whole blood, taken in connection with sensitization to the hapten diphenylcyclopropenone (DPC). This sequence originates from a woman in her 50s with alopecia areata. Some clones in this sample may be carry-over from other donors' samples. The CDR3 loop reads CASSRREEQYF. For the CDR3, the DNA is TGTGCCAGCAGCCGCAGGGAGGAGCAGTACTTC.